The text below deals with one TCR beta chain. This sample was included in a study of blood T cell repertoires in COVID-19. Whole-study context: The United States, Italy and Spain were the sources of the acute and convalescent COVID-19 samples.

Germline assignment: CDR1 KGHSH and CDR2 LQKENI. V lost 1 base, J lost 2 bases, and 12 bases lay in between. The CDR3 length is 16 residues. Using immunoSEQ multiplex PCR, the repertoire was profiled, and TCRdb retains in-frame clones only, with some absent. This table holds around 73,000 clones, roughly 80% found once. The genes are TRBV18 and TRBJ2-4; TRBD1 might be the D (6 bases). The TCR was taken from a man in his 70s with COVID-19, enrolled during active disease. Sequenced material: peripheral blood. CDR3 sequence (DNA): TGTGCCAGCTCACCACAGTTAGGGGACACCAAAAACATTCAGTACTTC. Its translation: CASSPQLGDTKNIQYF.